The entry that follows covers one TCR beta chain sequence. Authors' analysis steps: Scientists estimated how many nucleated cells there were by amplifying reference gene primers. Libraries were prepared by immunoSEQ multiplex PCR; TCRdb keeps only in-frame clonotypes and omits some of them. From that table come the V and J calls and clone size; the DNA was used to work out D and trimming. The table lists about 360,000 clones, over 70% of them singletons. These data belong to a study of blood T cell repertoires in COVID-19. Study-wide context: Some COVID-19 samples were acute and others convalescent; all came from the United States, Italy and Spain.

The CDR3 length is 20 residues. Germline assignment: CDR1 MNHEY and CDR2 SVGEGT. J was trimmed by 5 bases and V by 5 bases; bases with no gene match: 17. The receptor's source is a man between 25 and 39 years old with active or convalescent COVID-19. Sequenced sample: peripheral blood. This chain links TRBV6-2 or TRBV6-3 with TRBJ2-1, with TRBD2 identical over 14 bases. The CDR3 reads CASSHGTSGSRGAFNNEQFF. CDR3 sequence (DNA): TGTGCCAGCAGTCATGGGACTAGCGGGAGTAGGGGCGCCTTTAACAATGAGCAGTTCTTC.